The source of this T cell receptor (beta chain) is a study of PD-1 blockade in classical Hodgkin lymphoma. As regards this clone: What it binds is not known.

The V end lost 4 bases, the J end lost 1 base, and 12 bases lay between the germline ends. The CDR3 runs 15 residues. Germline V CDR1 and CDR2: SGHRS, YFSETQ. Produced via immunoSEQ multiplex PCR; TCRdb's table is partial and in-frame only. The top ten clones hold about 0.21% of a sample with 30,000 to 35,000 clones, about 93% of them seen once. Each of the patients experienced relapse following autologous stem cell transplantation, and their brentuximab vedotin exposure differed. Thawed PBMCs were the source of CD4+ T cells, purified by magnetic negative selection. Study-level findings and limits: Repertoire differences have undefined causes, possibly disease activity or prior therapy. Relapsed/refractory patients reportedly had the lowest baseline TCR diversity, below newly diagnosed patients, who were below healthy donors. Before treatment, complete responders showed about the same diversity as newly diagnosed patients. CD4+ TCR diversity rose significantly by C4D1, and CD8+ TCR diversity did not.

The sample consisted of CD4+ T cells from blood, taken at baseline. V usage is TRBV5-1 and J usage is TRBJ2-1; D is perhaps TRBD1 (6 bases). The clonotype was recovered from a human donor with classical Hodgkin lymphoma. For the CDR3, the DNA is TGCGCCAGCAGCAGAGTCACAGGGTCCTACAATGAGCAGTTCTTC. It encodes CASSRVTGSYNEQFF.